This is a list of T cell receptor beta chains from one sample in a study of response to subunit inactivated influenza vaccine. TCRdb recomputed calls from the RT-PCR reads with MiXCR, one row per CDR3 protein. The table has some 640,000 distinct CDR3 sequences, 11% to 15% seen once. The sample consisted of PBMCs from blood, taken around 14 days before vaccination. The receptors stem from a man aged 45-65 years who received an inactivated influenza vaccine. Each CDR3 is given with its conserved first and last residue. A D gene is named only where the DNA matches it firmly. Size is omitted from some rows. Given values are once, few, many or a class for expanded clones.

few	TRBJ2-7	TRBV27	.	TGTGCCAGCAGTCCCATCGGGTTCACCTACGAGCAGTACTTC	CASSPIGFTYEQYF
.	TRBJ2-7	TRBV9	.	TGTGCCAGCAGCGCCTCGACAGGACCCTACGAGCAGTACTTC	CASSASTGPYEQYF
few	TRBJ2-1	TRBV7-9	TRBD1	TGTGCCAGCAGCTTGGACAGGGGGCTCGGTGAGCAGTTCTTC	CASSLDRGLGEQFF
few	TRBJ1-6	TRBV28	TRBD1	TGTGCCACCCGACAGGGATATTCACCCCTCCACTTT	CATRQGYSPLHF
.	TRBJ2-3	TRBV5-1	.	TGCGCCAGCAGCTTGGAACCGTCTAGCACAGATACGCAGTATTTT	CASSLEPSSTDTQYF
few	TRBJ2-2	TRBV10-1	.	TGCGCCAGCGGAGGGGGTGGGAGCACCGGGGAGCTGTTTTTT	CASGGGGSTGELFF
.	TRBJ1-5	TRBV6-2/TRBV6-3	.	TGTGCCAGCAGTTACTCGTCAACGACGAATCAGCCCCAGCATTTT	CASSYSSTTNQPQHF
many	TRBJ1-2	TRBV29-1	TRBD1	TGCAGCGTTGAGGGACAGTCCTGGGGCTACACCTTC	CSVEGQSWGYTF
once	TRBJ2-3	TRBV6-5	.	TGTGCCAGCAGTTACGGTCCACTGGCGGATACGCAGTATTTT	CASSYGPLADTQYF
.	TRBJ2-3	TRBV10-3	TRBD2	TGTGCCATCAGTGACCGGGGACTAGCGGTACCCACAGATACGCAGTATTTT	CAISDRGLAVPTDTQYF
few	TRBJ2-1	TRBV11-2	.	TGTGCCAGCAGCTTAGTGAGGGAAGGGGGCAATGAGCAGTTCTTC	CASSLVREGGNEQFF
few	TRBJ2-5	TRBV28	.	TGTGCCACCACCTATGTCGGGGAGACCCAGTACTTC	CATTYVGETQYF
few	TRBJ2-5	TRBV2	.	TGTGCCAGCAGCCTCATGGCAGGGGTAGAGACCCAGTACTTC	CASSLMAGVETQYF
.	TRBJ2-2	TRBV10-3	.	TGTGCCATCAGTGCAGCGAACACCGGGGAGCTGTTTTTT	CAISAANTGELFF
.	TRBJ2-3	TRBV27	.	TGTGCCAGCAGTCTTCAGACCTGCACAGATACGCAGTATTTT	CASSLQTCTDTQYF
many	TRBJ2-2	TRBV12-3/TRBV12-4	.	TGTGCCAGCACCAGGACAGCGAACACCGGGGAGCTGTTTTTT	CASTRTANTGELFF
few	TRBJ2-1	TRBV12-3/TRBV12-4	TRBD1	TGTGCCAGCAGTTTCAACCAAGGACAGGGATCCTACAATGAGCAGTTCTTC	CASSFNQGQGSYNEQFF
.	TRBJ2-2	TRBV7-2	TRBD1	TGTGCCAGCAGCTCCATCCCAGGGGGCTCGGGCACCGGGGAGCTGTTTTTT	CASSSIPGGSGTGELFF
.	TRBJ2-3	TRBV30	.	TGTGCCTGGAGTAGACCGGGAGAGAGAGATACGCAGTATTTT	CAWSRPGERDTQYF
.	TRBJ2-1	TRBV7-8	.	TGTGCCAGCAGCCGGTCCCGGACCCTATACAATGAGCAGTTCTTC	CASSRSRTLYNEQFF
.	TRBJ1-5	TRBV2	TRBD1	TGTGCCAGCACCAGACAGGGGTTAGGCAATCAGCCCCAGCATTTT	CASTRQGLGNQPQHF
many	TRBJ1-3	TRBV20-1	.	TGCAGTGCTCGCGACGGACTCTCTGGAAACACCATATATTTT	CSARDGLSGNTIYF
.	TRBJ1-3	TRBV12-3/TRBV12-4	TRBD1	TGTGCCAGCAGTTTGGGACAGGGCGTAGGAAACACCATATATTTT	CASSLGQGVGNTIYF
few	TRBJ1-1	TRBV7-9	.	TGTGCCAGCAGCTTACGTCCAGGGGCTAACTCTGAAGCTTTCTTT	CASSLRPGANSEAFF
.	TRBJ1-5	TRBV30	.	TGTGCCTGGAGCGATCTTCGGGACCTTAGCAATCAGCCCCAGCATTTT	CAWSDLRDLSNQPQHF